This TCR beta chain was sequenced for a study of immune characterization of retroperitoneal liposarcoma. Germline V gene sequence: CDR1 LNHNV, CDR2 YYDKDF (reference sequence). CDR3 length equals 16 residues. The ends were cut back, 8 bases at V and 2 bases at J, with 16 bases in the middle. Via MiXCR, TCRdb re-called the PCR reads, giving one row per CDR3 protein. The sample consists of 9,500 to 13,000 distinct CDR3 sequences, around a quarter of them appearing once. The clonotype was recovered from a male donor with retroperitoneal liposarcoma. Sequenced: tumor tissue. The chain combines TRBV15 with TRBJ2-6, with D tentatively TRBD1 or TRBD2 (5 bases each). In DNA, the CDR3 is TGTGCCACCGCCTATCCGGGGCGGACTGGGGCCAACGTCCTGACTTTC. Translation gives CATAYPGRTGANVLTF.